The rows below give T cell receptor beta chains drawn from one sample of a study of ipilimumab plus nivolumab after autologous stem cell transplantation. TCRdb's table, derived via immunoSEQ multiplex PCR, lists solely in-frame clones and lacks some. The data show fewer than 25,000 clones, around 81% seen once. Sequences were derived from PBMCs, sampled in a trial of ipilimumab plus nivolumab as post-transplant consolidation. The receptors come from a male donor with diffuse large B-cell lymphoma. Both conserved end residues are part of each CDR3. The order of the fields is J gene, D gene, clone size, V gene, CDR3 protein, CDR3 DNA. D genes are given only for firm matches. Clone sizes are given selectively: once, few, many, or a class where the clone is expanded.

J: TRBJ2-2; D: NA; size: NA; V: TRBV14; CDR3: CASSQVSGGHYTGELFF; DNA: TGTGCCAGCAGCCAAGTTAGCGGAGGACATTACACCGGGGAGCTGTTTTTT
J: TRBJ2-5; D: TRBD2; size: NA; V: TRBV6-1; CDR3: CASSEISSGAPQYF; DNA: TGTGCCAGCAGTGAGATATCTAGCGGTGCCCCCCAGTACTTC
J: TRBJ2-4; D: NA; size: NA; V: TRBV18; CDR3: CASSPKNVASGGSQLAKNIQYF; DNA: TGTGCCAGCTCACCTAAAAACGTCGCGTCAGGCGGTTCCCAATTAGCCAAAAACATTCAGTACTTC
J: TRBJ1-5; D: TRBD1; size: NA; V: TRBV4-1; CDR3: CASSQGPPGGARQPQHF; DNA: TGCGCCAGCAGCCAAGGACCGCCAGGGGGCGCGAGACAGCCCCAGCATTTT
J: TRBJ2-5; D: NA; size: NA; V: TRBV7-2; CDR3: CASSLVLDRAETQYF; DNA: TGTGCCAGCAGCTTAGTTTTGGACCGGGCAGAGACCCAGTACTTC
J: TRBJ2-7; D: TRBD1; size: NA; V: TRBV7-2; CDR3: CASSLGTGIYEQYF; DNA: TGTGCCAGCAGCTTAGGGACAGGGATCTACGAGCAGTACTTC
J: TRBJ1-2; D: NA; size: once; V: TRBV5-1; CDR3: CASSFLPGTSNYGYTF; DNA: TGCGCCAGCAGCTTCCTACCTGGGACCTCTAACTATGGCTACACCTTC
J: TRBJ1-1; D: TRBD1; size: NA; V: TRBV7-2; CDR3: CASSLYGTGLEAEAFF; DNA: TGTGCCAGCAGCTTATATGGGACAGGGCTTGAGGCTGAAGCTTTCTTT
J: TRBJ1-1; D: NA; size: few; V: TRBV19; CDR3: CASSLRAATEAFF; DNA: TGTGCCAGTAGTCTAAGGGCCGCCACTGAAGCTTTCTTT
J: TRBJ1-1; D: NA; size: few; V: TRBV19; CDR3: CASSWTEDTEAFF; DNA: TGTGCCAGTAGTTGGACGGAGGACACTGAAGCTTTCTTT
J: TRBJ1-1; D: NA; size: NA; V: TRBV25-1; CDR3: CASSESAAAFF; DNA: TGTGCCAGCAGTGAATCTGCGGCAGCTTTCTTT
J: TRBJ1-2; D: NA; size: NA; V: TRBV7-9; CDR3: CASSLVRSGDNYGYTF; DNA: TGTGCCAGCAGCTTAGTTCGTTCAGGGGATAACTATGGCTACACCTTC
J: TRBJ1-1; D: NA; size: NA; V: TRBV7-8; CDR3: CASTQMGGGGPMNTEAFF; DNA: TGTGCCAGCACCCAAATGGGGGGAGGGGGACCCATGAACACTGAAGCTTTCTTT
J: TRBJ2-7; D: TRBD2; size: NA; V: TRBV4-1; CDR3: CASSQGQSGGRAEQYF; DNA: TGCGCCAGCAGCCAAGGTCAGTCGGGGGGACGGGCCGAGCAGTACTTC
J: TRBJ2-3; D: TRBD1; size: NA; V: TRBV5-5; CDR3: CASSYGQGPDTQYF; DNA: TGTGCCAGCAGCTACGGACAGGGCCCAGATACGCAGTATTTT
J: TRBJ1-5; D: NA; size: once; V: TRBV7-2; CDR3: CASSDGNQPQHF; DNA: TGTGCCAGCAGCGATGGGAATCAGCCCCAGCATTTT